The next 6 T cell receptor beta chains were all read from a single sample in a study of blood T cell repertoires in COVID-19. Clones were sequenced by immunoSEQ multiplex PCR, and TCRdb holds only the in-frame ones, with some missing. The sample includes more than 300,000 clones, more than 85% of them seen just once. Material: PBMCs or T cells enriched from blood (not recorded which). These receptors were taken from a woman in her 30s who had recovered from COVID-19.

CDR3 loop: CASSPSGRPYEQYF. The CDR3 coding sequence is TGTGCCAGCAGCCCCTCAGGTCGCCCCTACGAGCAGTACTTC. The chain joins TRBV9 to TRBJ2-7, with unresolved D. This CDR3 is built from 14 residues. Germline V gene sequence: CDR1 SGDLS, CDR2 YYNGEE. Trimming pared 4 bases from V and 2 bases from J, leaving 13 bases between.

The chain links TRBV6-5 to TRBJ1-2; D is possibly TRBD1 (5 bases). V was cut by 8 bases and J by 1 base, with 17 bases left in between. Germline V gene sequence: CDR1 MNHEY, CDR2 SVGAGI. The CDR3 has 15 amino acids. In DNA form, the CDR3 reads TGTGCCAGCTGGACCTCCGGGGGGGGTAACTATGGCTACACCTTC. It yields the protein CASWTSGGGNYGYTF.

The chain joins TRBV7-9 to TRBJ2-2; 12 nucleotides align to TRBD2. CDR3 length: 17 residues. Trimming removed 0 bases from V and 3 bases from J; junction bases left unmatched: 2. CDR1 and CDR2 (germline): SEHNR, FQNEAQ (reference sequence). The CDR3 protein is CASSLAGLAGYTGELFF. The CDR3 DNA sequence: TGTGCCAGCAGCTTAGCCGGACTAGCGGGATACACCGGGGAGCTGTTTTTT.

The J gene is TRBJ1-4, the V gene TRBV28; TRBD1 matches at 11 bases. The CDR3 sequence is 14 residues long. Losses at the gene ends were 5 bases for V and 10 bases for J; bases not matched to a gene: 6. Per the germline V gene, CDR1 is MDHEN and CDR2 is SYDVKM. The CDR3 DNA reads as TGTGCCAGCAGTCTGCCGGGACAGGGGGGAAAACTGTTTTTT. Its translation is CASSLPGQGGKLFF.

This rearrangement joins TRBV18 to TRBJ1-1, with D tentatively TRBD1 (5 bases). Trimming cost V 6 bases and J 1 base, with 12 bases left between them. CDR3 length: 14 residues. Germline assignment: CDR1 KGHSH and CDR2 LQKENI. The CDR3 region is CASSQGRGNTEAFF. The CDR3 nucleotides read TGTGCCAGCTCTCAAGGGAGGGGGAACACTGAAGCTTTCTTT.

This chain joins TRBV28 and TRBJ1-4; TRBD1 aligns across 10 bases. After removal of 6 bases from V and 4 bases from J, the junction contained 8 bases not matched to a gene. Germline-derived CDR1 and CDR2 are MDHEN and SYDVKM. The CDR3 extends over 16 amino acids. Written as DNA, the CDR3 is TGTGCCAGCAGCAGACAGGGGGCGCTTGTTAATGAAAAACTGTTTTTT. Its protein product is CASSRQGALVNEKLFF.